This TCR beta chain was observed in a study of sequential checkpoint blockade in melanoma. At the level of the study: First-line arms were nivolumab then ipilimumab, or the reverse, randomized 1:1. Maintenance nivolumab came after either treatment sequence.

Germline V gene lookup returns CDR1 SGHAT and CDR2 FQNNGV. The CDR3 covers 13 residues. Treatment given: randomized to nivolumab then ipilimumab (arm A) or the reverse (arm B). Live CD3+CD8+ CD19− CD56− cells were sorted from PBMCs. The data were produced by immunoSEQ multiplex PCR, yet TCRdb's version contains in-frame clones alone and is incomplete. The table shows 30,000 or so clones, with 80% to 90% occurring only once. Sequences were derived from CD8+ T cells sorted from blood (inferred from file names), sampled from a patient given nivolumab and ipilimumab in sequence. The V call is TRBV11-2, the J call TRBJ2-5; D uncertain. Matching the DNA end better, TRBJ2-7 makes the J call doubtful. The TCR comes from a human donor with melanoma. The CDR3 DNA follows: TGTGCCAGCAGCGCAATATATTTCTACGAGCAGTACTTC. It encodes CASSAIYFYEQYF.